One sample yielded the 20 T cell receptor beta chains listed below, sequenced in a study of T cells in Graves' hyperthyroidism and ophthalmopathy. The TCR beta CDR3 regions underwent amplification using RNA transcripts as the source. A first-round RT-PCR of the TCR CDR3 used the HTBI primer set. TCRdb independently ran MiXCR on the multiplex PCR reads; one entry per CDR3 protein. The sample yields about half a million distinct CDR3 sequences, less than 25% seen once. Sequenced material: blood. Receptors were obtained from a man between 18 and 35 years old with Graves' hyperthyroidism.

This clonotype was seen ten or more times. The J gene is TRBJ1-1, the V gene TRBV6-1; 7 bases agree with TRBD1. The CDR3 loop spans 13 amino acids. CDR1 and CDR2 from the germline V gene are MNHNS and SASEGT. V was clipped by 6 bases and J by 4 bases; unmatched bases: 5. Here the CDR3 reads CASSPTGFTEAFF. CDR3 nucleotides: TGTGCCAGCAGCCCGACAGGGTTCACTGAAGCTTTCTTT.

This clonotype was counted at least ten times. V gene TRBV5-6 combines with J gene TRBJ2-5; D not certain. Trimming cost V 0 bases and J 8 bases, with 20 bases left between them. CDR1 and CDR2 from the germline V gene are SGHDT and YYEEEE. The CDR3 totals 16 residues. CDR3 loop: CASSLETGARFGTQYF. In nucleotides, the CDR3 is TGTGCCAGCAGCTTGGAGACGGGCGCCCGATTTGGAACCCAGTACTTC.

This clonotype was detected many times. The V call is TRBV10-3, the J call TRBJ2-7; a weak D match, TRBD1 (6 bases). Trimming took 10 bases from V and 4 from J, leaving 14 bases between them. Germline lookup yields CDR1 ENHRY and CDR2 SYGVKD. The CDR3 spans 12 residues. CDR3 bases: TGTGCCAGCAGAGGGGGTCAATACGAGCAGTACTTC. Translating it yields CASRGGQYEQYF.

Only one count was recorded for this clonotype. This rearrangement joins TRBV12-3 or TRBV12-4 to TRBJ1-2; 11 bases map to TRBD1. Germline trimming cut 6 bases from V and 7 bases from J; bases unmatched to any gene: 13. CDR3 length: 16 residues. The CDR3 region has the DNA TGTGCCAGCAGAGCTAGTGGGACAGGGGGAACGGTTGGCTACACCTTC. This codes for CASRASGTGGTVGYTF.

This clonotype showed up many times. This rearrangement joins TRBV19 to TRBJ1-2; D remains ambiguous. V was clipped by 3 bases and J by 2 bases, with 10 bases between them. Germline assignment: CDR1 LNHDA and CDR2 SQIVND (reference sequence). There are 14 residues in the CDR3. The CDR3 nucleotides read TGTGCCAGTAGTATTAGGACGGGGAACTATGGCTACACCTTC. Protein sequence: CASSIRTGNYGYTF.

This clonotype was detected ten times or more. The chain employs TRBV2 and TRBJ1-6; D is undetermined. The CDR3 is 12 residues long. Per the germline V gene, CDR1 is SNHLY and CDR2 is FYNNEI. V lost 10 bases, J lost 7 bases, and 11 bases lay in between. CDR3 residues: CAISLTNSPLHF. In DNA, the CDR3 is TGTGCCATTAGCCTGACCAATTCACCCCTCCACTTT.

Regarding this clonotype: Germline is not matched at one junction end, which may reflect a read error. The rearrangement links TRBV12-5 to TRBJ1-1, with D maybe TRBD1 (5 bases). CDR1 and CDR2 (germline): LGHNT, FRNRAP. The CDR3 length is 15 residues. CDR3 in amino acids: CSSGWDARRYTEAFF. The CDR3 DNA follows: TGTTCTAGTGGGTGGGACGCTAGGAGGTACACTGAAGCTTTCTTT.

This chain uses TRBV15 with TRBJ2-6; TRBD1 might be the D (6 bases). V was trimmed by 0 bases and J by 2 bases, leaving 8 bases between them. The length of the CDR3 is 16 residues. The germline CDR1 and CDR2 sequences are LNHNV and YYDKDF (reference sequence). The CDR3 protein is CATSRDTGTGANVLTF. CDR3 DNA: TGTGCCACCAGCAGAGACACAGGGACTGGGGCCAACGTCCTGACTTTC.

The sample holds a few counts of this clonotype. The V and J genes are TRBV2 and TRBJ2-2; no reliable D call. Germline CDR1 reads SNHLY; CDR2 reads FYNNEI. V was pared by 6 bases and J by 1 base, with 9 bases between. This CDR3 comprises 14 residues. The DNA of the CDR3 is TGTGCCAGCAGGCGGACCGTGAACACCGGGGAGCTGTTTTTT. Translated: CASRRTVNTGELFF.

This clonotype was detected ten times or more. The chain links TRBV20-1 to TRBJ1-3; TRBD1 is a possible D gene (6 bases). The V and J ends lost 4 bases and 0 bases respectively, with 7 bases between them. The CDR3 length is 13 residues. Germline CDR1 DFQATT, CDR2 SNEGSKA (reference sequence). The CDR3 region has the DNA TGCAGTGCTACGACAGGCTCTGGAAACACCATATATTTT. Amino acid sequence: CSATTGSGNTIYF.

This clonotype was seen many times. The chain employs TRBV19 and TRBJ2-5; 8 nucleotides align to TRBD1. Germline trimming cut 3 bases from V and 5 bases from J; bases unmatched to any gene: 8. This CDR3 spans 15 amino acids. CDR1 and CDR2 from the germline V gene are LNHDA and SQIVND (reference sequence). In DNA form, the CDR3 reads TGTGCCAGTAGTATCAACAGGGGGGTCTATGAGACCCAGTACTTC. It yields the protein CASSINRGVYETQYF.

This clonotype occurred once. The junction differs from germline at one of its ends, possibly a read error. CDR3 DNA sequence: TGTGCCAGCACGCCGGGACCCTTGGGGACTGGAGCTTTCTTT. This encodes CASTPGPLGTGAFF. The rearrangement joins TRBV6-1 to TRBJ1-1, with D maybe TRBD1 (5 bases). Per the germline V gene, CDR1 is MNHNS and CDR2 is SASEGT. CDR3 length equals 14 residues.

The chain carries TRBV9 and TRBJ2-2, with D unclear. Germline-derived CDR1 and CDR2 are SGDLS and YYNGEE. The V gene lost 0 bases and the J gene lost 1 base, with 4 bases spanning the gap. The CDR3 contains 14 residues. The CDR3 loop is CASSVGVNTGELFF. The CDR3 DNA reads as TGTGCCAGCAGCGTAGGCGTGAACACCGGGGAGCTGTTTTTT.

The chain carries TRBV15 and TRBJ1-1, with D hard to call. Looked up from germline, CDR1 is LNHNV and CDR2 is YYDKDF (reference sequence). The V and J ends lost 4 bases and 1 base respectively, with 16 bases between them. There are 16 residues in the CDR3. CDR3 amino acids: CATSIDDRRKNTEAFF. DNA of the CDR3: TGTGCCACCAGCATAGACGATAGACGGAAGAACACTGAAGCTTTCTTT.

This clonotype was recorded at least ten times. This chain uses TRBV12-3 or TRBV12-4 with TRBJ2-1, with D perhaps given as TRBD1 or TRBD2 (5 bases each). V was shortened by 11 bases and J by 3 bases, with 11 bases between the two germline ends. The CDR3 runs to 12 residues. The CDR3 DNA reads TGTGCCTGTGGGACGGACTACAATGAGCAGTTCTTC. Amino acids: CACGTDYNEQFF.

At least ten counts were recorded for this clonotype. This chain joins TRBV6-5 and TRBJ1-1; the D gene is possibly TRBD1 (5 bases). CDR1 is MNHEY and CDR2 is SVGAGI in the germline V gene. Deletions cut 6 bases from V and 2 bases from J, with 7 bases between. The length of the CDR3 is 12 residues. CDR3 protein: CASRGVNTEAFF. The CDR3 nucleotides are TGTGCCAGCAGAGGGGTTAACACTGAAGCTTTCTTT.

This chain links TRBV25-1 with TRBJ1-2; the match to TRBD1 covers 7 bases. Germline-derived CDR1 and CDR2 are MGHDK and SYGVNS. There are 18 residues in the CDR3. V shed 4 bases and J 1 base; nucleotides not matched to a gene: 15. CDR3 protein: CASSASLGTDNFNYGYTF. Written as DNA, the CDR3 is TGTGCCAGCAGTGCTTCGCTGGGGACAGATAATTTTAACTATGGCTACACCTTC.

The chain couples TRBV27 to TRBJ2-7, with 7 bases identical to TRBD2. Per the germline V gene, CDR1 is MNHEY and CDR2 is SMNVEV (reference sequence). Trimming removed 7 bases from V and 1 base from J; junction bases left unmatched: 7. This CDR3 is built from 14 residues. The CDR3, as DNA: TGTGCCAGCACATCAACGGGGGGTTCCTACGAGCAGTACTTC. Protein: CASTSTGGSYEQYF.

This clonotype was seen many times. This chain connects TRBV13 to TRBJ2-7; D remains ambiguous. V lost 5 bases to trimming and J lost 0 bases, with 8 bases between them. The CDR3 has 13 amino acids. The V gene's germline CDR1 is PRHDT and CDR2 FYEKMQ (reference sequence). The CDR3 reads CASSDSSSYEQYF. The CDR3 DNA follows: TGTGCCAGCAGCGACTCCAGCTCCTACGAGCAGTACTTC.

This clonotype was detected ten times or more. J is TRBJ1-1 and V is TRBV30, with D tentatively TRBD1 (6 bases). V was pared by 5 bases and J by 8 bases, with 12 bases between. Germline loops: CDR1 GTSNPN, CDR2 SVGIG (reference sequence). CDR3 length equals 11 residues. Here the CDR3 DNA reads TGTGCCTGGGTCAGGGGAGGGGAAGCTTTCTTT. This gives the protein CAWVRGGEAFF.